One sample yielded the 5 T cell receptor beta chains listed below, sequenced in a study of cytomegalovirus exposure and HLA in healthy donors. With 60 Vbeta and 13 Jbeta primers, the PCR was carried out. Method: immunoSEQ multiplex PCR; TCRdb's copy keeps in-frame clones and lacks some. The sample shows 160,000 or so clones, over 60% of them seen only once. Sequenced: PBMCs. The receptors stem from a woman aged 40 to 50 in good health and CMV-seronegative.

This chain connects TRBV23-1 to TRBJ2-7, with 7 bases that match TRBD1. TRBV23-1 is flagged as an ORF with uncertain function. With V trimmed by 3 bases and J by 0 bases, 17 bases remained unmatched. The CDR3 sequence is 19 residues long. For the CDR3, the DNA is TGCGCCAGCAGTCATGCCCCGGGACAGTTCTACTTCAGCTCCTACGAGCAGTACTTC. Encoded protein: CASSHAPGQFYFSSYEQYF.

V and J are TRBV19 and TRBJ2-1; D call uncertain. Looked up from germline, CDR1 is LNHDA and CDR2 is SQIVND (reference sequence). V was pared by 3 bases and J by 9 bases, with 9 bases between. There are 12 residues in the CDR3. CDR3 in DNA: TGTGCCAGTAGTATCCGTTTTTCTGAGCAGTTCTTC. Its protein is CASSIRFSEQFF.

This clone turned up a few times. This rearrangement joins TRBV4-1 to TRBJ2-3; D is undetermined. This CDR3 spans 16 amino acids. V lost 1 base, J lost 1 base, and 12 bases lay in between. The germline V gene has CDR1 MGHRA and CDR2 YSYEKL. The CDR3 here is CASSQVLLYGTDTQYF. The CDR3 nucleotides read TGCGCCAGCAGCCAAGTCCTACTCTACGGCACAGATACGCAGTATTTT.

CDR3 sequence: CASSFGQGNEQYF. As DNA, the CDR3 is TGTGCCAGCAGCTTTGGGCAGGGGAACGAGCAGTACTTC. The J gene is TRBJ2-5, the V gene TRBV7-9; TRBD1 might be the D (6 bases). The J call may be wrong; the DNA end is better matched by TRBJ2-7. The CDR3 loop spans 13 amino acids. CDR1 SEHNR and CDR2 FQNEAQ come from the germline V gene (reference sequence).

The chain has TRBV6-1 and TRBJ1-4; 7 positions match TRBD1. J gave up 1 base and V 9 bases, and 5 bases lay outside the gene matches. This CDR3 comprises 14 residues. CDR1 is MNHNS, CDR2 SASEGT, per germline. The DNA for the CDR3 is TGTGCCAGGGCAGGGGGTAGAACTAATGAAAAACTGTTTTTT. Protein product: CARAGGRTNEKLFF.